These 22 T cell receptor beta chains came from one sample sequenced in a study of T cells in Graves' hyperthyroidism and ophthalmopathy. There were TCR beta CDR3 regions amplified from RNA transcripts. First-round RT-PCR of the TCR CDR3 relied on the HTBI primer set. TCRdb re-analysed the multiplex PCR reads in MiXCR, keeping a single row per CDR3 protein. The sample consists of hundreds of thousands of distinct CDR3 sequences, over 15% of them appearing once. Material: blood. The source is a woman aged 18-29 years with Graves' hyperthyroidism.

The chain carries TRBV20-1 and TRBJ2-5, with D possibly being TRBD2 (7 bases). This CDR3 is built from 13 residues. Germline V CDR1 and CDR2: DFQATT, SNEGSKA (reference sequence). Trimming cost V 5 bases and J 7 bases, with 17 bases left between them. The chain's CDR3 is CSASHGGGATQYF. The DNA for the CDR3 is TGCAGTGCTTCGCACGGAGGGGGGGCGACCCAGTACTTC.

This clonotype was seen more than once but under ten times. V usage is TRBV12-3 or TRBV12-4 and J usage is TRBJ2-5; possible D gene TRBD1, 6 bases. V was cut by 10 bases and J by 7 bases, with 13 bases left in between. This CDR3 has 11 residues. The CDR3 region has the DNA TGTGCCACACAGGGTGGTGGGACCCAGTACTTC. It codes for CATQGGGTQYF.

Note on this clonotype: A much larger clone is a single base away; this may be a read error. The V and J genes are TRBV11-2 and TRBJ1-1, with D tentatively TRBD1 (6 bases). V was shortened by 5 bases and J by 6 bases, with 16 bases between the two germline ends. The CDR3 has 14 residues. In germline, CDR1 is SGHAT, CDR2 FQNNGV. CDR3 DNA: TGTGCCAGCAGCAATACTCGGGGGGGCCCTGAAGCTTTCTTT. Protein: CASSNTRGGPEAFF.

Turning to this clonotype: Here the CDR3 omits its conserved ending phenylalanine or tryptophan, so a read error is the likely source. This chain links TRBV27 with TRBJ2-7, with a weak D call TRBD2 (6 bases). Germline V lookup: CDR1 MNHEY, CDR2 SMNVEV (reference sequence). Trimming removed 5 bases from V and 3 bases from J, with 11 bases in between. The CDR3 covers 13 residues. CDR3 loop: CASSMDGSYEQYL. For the CDR3, the DNA is TGTGCCAGCAGTATGGACGGGAGCTACGAGCAGTACCTC.

Concerning this clonotype itself: Being one base from a much bigger clone, this may be a read error. The rearrangement links TRBV7-2 to TRBJ2-3; D is perhaps TRBD1 (5 bases). This CDR3 region has 14 residues. Trimming took off 1 base at V and 5 bases at J, with 10 bases between the two ends. Germline loops: CDR1 SGHTA, CDR2 FQGNSA. CDR3 sequence (DNA): TGTGCCAGCAGCTTAGGACAGCTCAGAGATACGCAGTATTTT. This encodes CASSLGQLRDTQYF.

This clonotype was observed a handful of times. This rearrangement joins TRBV19 to TRBJ2-7; tentative D call: TRBD1 (5 bases). Germline CDR1 LNHDA, CDR2 SQIVND (reference sequence). Trimming left V 3 bases short and J 6 bases short, with 15 bases between. The CDR3 runs to 14 residues. In DNA form, the CDR3 reads TGTGCCAGTAGTATGCTTCAGGGAAACGTCGAGCAGTACTTC. Protein sequence: CASSMLQGNVEQYF.

This clonotype was picked up many times. The chain uses TRBV28 and TRBJ2-5, with D perhaps TRBD1 or TRBD2 (6 bases each). V was cut by 4 bases and J by 5 bases, with 11 bases left in between. The CDR3 is 13 residues long. The germline V gene encodes CDR1 MDHEN and CDR2 SYDVKM. The CDR3 DNA sequence: TGTGCCAGCAGTTGGAGGGGGTGGGAGACCCAGTACTTC. It encodes CASSWRGWETQYF.

The chain is built from TRBV18 and TRBJ1-1, with D maybe TRBD1 (6 bases). V was clipped by 3 bases and J by 5 bases, with 13 bases between them. This CDR3 is 14 amino acids long. Germline lookup yields CDR1 KGHSH and CDR2 LQKENI. This CDR3 is CASSPLGGRTEAFF. CDR3 DNA sequence: TGTGCCAGCTCACCCCTCGGGGGGCGAACTGAAGCTTTCTTT.

This chain links TRBV5-1 with TRBJ2-1; no firm D call. CDR1 and CDR2 from the germline V gene are SGHRS and YFSETQ. V lost 4 bases to trimming and J lost 14 bases, with 16 bases between them. The CDR3 runs 12 residues. The CDR3, as DNA: TGCGCCAGCAGCCCGGAGTCCTCGTTGGAGTTCTTC. This encodes CASSPESSLEFF. Filled out from reference TRBV5-1 and TRBJ2-1, the complete variable domain reads KAGVTQTPRYLIKTRGQQVTLSCSPISGHRSVSWYQQTPGQGLQFLFEYFSETQRNKGNFPGRFSGRQFSNSRSEMNVSTLELGDSALYLCASSPESSLEFFGPGTRLTVL.

This clonotype was recorded many times. The chain carries TRBV20-1 and TRBJ2-5; 10 nucleotides line up with TRBD2. The ends lost 1 base at V and 4 bases at J; junction bases unmatched: 3. The CDR3 totals 14 residues. Per the germline V gene, CDR1 is DFQATT and CDR2 is SNEGSKA (reference sequence). CDR3 amino acids: CSARVLAGSETQYF. The DNA for the CDR3 is TGCAGTGCTAGAGTACTAGCGGGATCAGAGACCCAGTACTTC.

This clonotype was counted at least ten times. This chain joins TRBV28 and TRBJ2-7; D unclear. In germline, CDR1 is MDHEN, CDR2 SYDVKM. This CDR3 has 14 residues. V shed 7 bases and J shed 2 bases, with 15 bases lying between them. The CDR3 DNA follows: TGTGCCAGCATACGGCGGACGGATACCTACGAGCAGTACTTC. This encodes CASIRRTDTYEQYF.

This clonotype has ten or more counts. This chain connects TRBV28 to TRBJ1-5; TRBD1 matches 8 bases. Germline V gives CDR1 MDHEN, CDR2 SYDVKM. The J segment lost 5 bases and the V segment lost 6 bases, leaving 6 bases of the junction unmatched. The CDR3 is 14 residues long. CDR3 residues: CASRAGQAYQPQHF. Written as DNA, the CDR3 is TGTGCCAGCAGAGCGGGACAGGCCTATCAGCCCCAGCATTTT. Based on the CDR3 plus reference TRBV28 and TRBJ1-5, the full variable domain is DVKVTQSSRYLVKRTGEKVFLECVQDMDHENMFWYRQDPGLGLRLIYFSYDVKMKEKGDIPEGYSVSREKKERFSLILESASTNQTSMYLCASRAGQAYQPQHFGDGTRLSIL.

This chain joins TRBV7-9 and TRBJ1-2, with a weak D call TRBD1 (5 bases). The germline V gene has CDR1 SEHNR and CDR2 FQNEAQ (reference sequence). V was clipped by 3 bases and J by 4 bases, with 15 bases between them. The CDR3 has 15 residues. CDR3 loop: CASSLSGRPFYGYTF. The CDR3 DNA sequence: TGTGCCAGCAGCTTGTCGGGACGGCCCTTCTATGGCTACACCTTC.

A note on this clonotype: Given a much more abundant clone one base away, this may be a read error. The gene calls are TRBV29-1 and TRBJ2-7; a possible D gene is TRBD2 (6 bases). This CDR3 has 12 residues. V was clipped by 1 base and J by 7 bases, with 11 bases between them. The germline gives CDR1 SQVTM, CDR2 ANQGSEA. CDR3 coding DNA: TGCAGCGTTGAAGCGAGGGGAGGTGAGCAGTACTTC. It specifies CSVEARGGEQYF.

In its sample, this clonotype was seen a few times. The CDR3 bases are TGTGCCAGCGCGTGGGCAGGGGCGAACTCACTGTTTTTT. Residues: CASAWAGANSLFF. The V call is TRBV11-2, the J call TRBJ1-4; D is perhaps TRBD1 (6 bases). Per germline, CDR1 SGHAT and CDR2 FQNNGV. Trimming left V 8 bases short and J 13 bases short, with 20 bases between. CDR3 length equals 13 residues.

V usage is TRBV3-1 and J usage is TRBJ1-1, with TRBD1 matching 10 bases. The CDR3 contains 16 residues. Trimming at V came to 1 base and at J to 5 bases, leaving 7 bases not matched to a gene. Germline CDR1 reads LGHDT; CDR2 reads YNNKEL (reference sequence). The CDR3 sequence is CASSQAEDRGLTEAFF. The CDR3 bases are TGTGCCAGCAGCCAAGCCGAAGACAGGGGGCTGACTGAAGCTTTCTTT.

In this sample, this clonotype turned up many times. The V gene is TRBV7-2, the J gene TRBJ2-3, with D possibly being TRBD1 (6 bases). The germline CDR1 and CDR2 sequences are SGHTA and FQGNSA. The CDR3 covers 14 residues. V was shortened by 4 bases and J by 0 bases, with 8 bases between the two germline ends. CDR3: CASSSQGSTDTQYF. In nucleotides, the CDR3 is TGTGCCAGCAGCTCACAGGGTAGCACAGATACGCAGTATTTT.

The table lists this clonotype with many counts. This sequence joins TRBV3-1 and TRBJ1-3; D gene unclear. Germline V gene data show CDR1 as LGHDT and CDR2 as YNNKEL (reference sequence). The germline V and J ends were trimmed by 0 bases and 4 bases, with 4 bases remaining between them. This CDR3 is 13 amino acids long. CDR3 amino acids: CASSQEAGNTIYF. In DNA, the CDR3 is TGTGCCAGCAGCCAAGAAGCGGGAAACACCATATATTTT.

This clonotype was found many times. V gene TRBV20-1 combines with J gene TRBJ2-5, with TRBD2 matching 10 bases. V gave up 5 bases and J gave up 0 bases; unmatched junction bases: 6. CDR3 length: 15 residues. Germline CDR1 reads DFQATT; CDR2 reads SNEGSKA (reference sequence). DNA of the CDR3: TGCAGTGCTCTTGGACTAGCGGTCCACCAAGAGACCCAGTACTTC. Translation gives CSALGLAVHQETQYF.

This chain connects TRBV15 to TRBJ2-3; no definite D call. Germline assignment: CDR1 LNHNV and CDR2 YYDKDF (reference sequence). Deletions cut 3 bases from V and 2 bases from J, with 6 bases between. The length of the CDR3 is 13 residues. CDR3 sequence reads: CATSRDATDTQYF. CDR3 bases: TGTGCCACCAGCAGGGACGCCACAGATACGCAGTATTTT.

In this sample, this clonotype turned up many times. The chain couples TRBV28 to TRBJ2-7; 9 nucleotides align to TRBD1. With V trimmed by 6 bases and J by 3 bases, 12 bases remained unmatched. CDR3 length equals 16 residues. Germline lookup yields CDR1 MDHEN and CDR2 SYDVKM. The CDR3 DNA is TGTGCCAGCAGCCGCCGGGCCGGGACAGGGTTCTACGAGCAGTACTTC. Translating it yields CASSRRAGTGFYEQYF.

The chain uses TRBV5-1 and TRBJ1-2, with TRBD1 matching over 8 bases. The length of the CDR3 is 15 residues. Germline V gene lookup returns CDR1 SGHRS and CDR2 YFSETQ. V shed 1 base and J 8 bases; nucleotides not matched to a gene: 10. The DNA for the CDR3 is TGCGCCAGCAGCTTGCTGGAAGGACAGGGCGGAGGCTACACCTTC. As protein: CASSLLEGQGGGYTF.